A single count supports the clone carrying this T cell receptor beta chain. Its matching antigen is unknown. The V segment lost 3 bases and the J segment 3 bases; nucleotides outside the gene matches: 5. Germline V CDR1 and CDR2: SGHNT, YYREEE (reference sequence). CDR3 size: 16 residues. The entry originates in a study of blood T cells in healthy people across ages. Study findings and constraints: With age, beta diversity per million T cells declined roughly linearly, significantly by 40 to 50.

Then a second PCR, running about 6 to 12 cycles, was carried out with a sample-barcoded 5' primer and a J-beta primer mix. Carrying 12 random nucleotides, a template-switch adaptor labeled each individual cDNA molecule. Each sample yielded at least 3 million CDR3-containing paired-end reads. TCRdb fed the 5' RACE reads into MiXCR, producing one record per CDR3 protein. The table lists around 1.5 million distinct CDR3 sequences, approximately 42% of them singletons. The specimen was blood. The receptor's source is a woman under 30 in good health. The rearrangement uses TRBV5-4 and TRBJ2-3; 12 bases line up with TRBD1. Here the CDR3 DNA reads TGTGCCAGCAGCTATGGGGACAGGGGGCCTACAGATACGCAGTATTTT. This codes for CASSYGDRGPTDTQYF.